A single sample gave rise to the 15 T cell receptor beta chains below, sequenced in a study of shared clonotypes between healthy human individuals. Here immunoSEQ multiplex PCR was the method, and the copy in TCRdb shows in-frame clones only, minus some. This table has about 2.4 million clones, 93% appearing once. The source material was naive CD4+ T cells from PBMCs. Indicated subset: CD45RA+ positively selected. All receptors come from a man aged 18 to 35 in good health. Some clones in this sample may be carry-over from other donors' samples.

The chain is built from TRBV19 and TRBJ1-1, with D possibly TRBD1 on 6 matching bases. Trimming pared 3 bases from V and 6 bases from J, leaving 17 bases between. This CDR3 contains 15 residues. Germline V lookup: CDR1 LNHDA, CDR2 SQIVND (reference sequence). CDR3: CASSIKVVQGSEAFF. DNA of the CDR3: TGTGCCAGTAGTATTAAGGTCGTACAGGGTTCTGAAGCTTTCTTT.

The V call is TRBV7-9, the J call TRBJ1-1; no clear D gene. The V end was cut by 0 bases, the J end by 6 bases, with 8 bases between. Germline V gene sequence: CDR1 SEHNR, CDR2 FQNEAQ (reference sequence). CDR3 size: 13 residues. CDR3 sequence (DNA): TGTGCCAGCAGCTTAGCGCGTCAAGCTGAAGCTTTCTTT. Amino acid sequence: CASSLARQAEAFF.

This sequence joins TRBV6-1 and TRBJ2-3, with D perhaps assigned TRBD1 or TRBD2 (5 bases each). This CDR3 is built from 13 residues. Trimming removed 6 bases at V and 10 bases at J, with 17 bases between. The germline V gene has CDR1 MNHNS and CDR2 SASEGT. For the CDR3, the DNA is TGTGCCAGCAGCCTGGACGGGGCTCGGTCGCAGTATTTT. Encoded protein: CASSLDGARSQYF.

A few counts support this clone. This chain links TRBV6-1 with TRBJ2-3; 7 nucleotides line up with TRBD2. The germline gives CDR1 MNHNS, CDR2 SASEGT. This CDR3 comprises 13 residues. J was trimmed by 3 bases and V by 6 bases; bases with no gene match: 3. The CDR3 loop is CASRIAGTDTQYF. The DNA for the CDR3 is TGTGCCAGCAGAATAGCGGGTACAGATACGCAGTATTTT.

The CDR3 DNA reads as TGTGCCAGCAGCCGCCCGCTAGCGGGCAACGCCTACGAGCAGTACTTC. This encodes CASSRPLAGNAYEQYF. V usage is TRBV5-4 and J usage is TRBJ2-7; TRBD2 matches at 8 bases. CDR1 and CDR2 from the germline V gene are SGHNT and YYREEE (reference sequence). This CDR3 is built from 16 residues. V shed 4 bases and J 2 bases; nucleotides not matched to a gene: 11.

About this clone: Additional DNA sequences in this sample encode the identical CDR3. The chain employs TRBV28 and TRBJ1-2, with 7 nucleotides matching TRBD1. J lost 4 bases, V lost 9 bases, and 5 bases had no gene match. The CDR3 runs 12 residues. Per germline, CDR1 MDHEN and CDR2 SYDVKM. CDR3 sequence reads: CASTGVGYGYTF. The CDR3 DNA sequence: TGTGCCAGTACAGGGGTAGGCTATGGCTACACCTTC.

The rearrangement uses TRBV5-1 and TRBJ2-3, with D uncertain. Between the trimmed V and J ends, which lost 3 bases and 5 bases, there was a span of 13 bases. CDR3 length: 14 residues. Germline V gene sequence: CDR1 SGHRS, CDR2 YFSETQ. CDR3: CASSSMAQLDTQYF. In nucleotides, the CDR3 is TGCGCCAGCAGCTCCATGGCCCAGTTAGATACGCAGTATTTT.

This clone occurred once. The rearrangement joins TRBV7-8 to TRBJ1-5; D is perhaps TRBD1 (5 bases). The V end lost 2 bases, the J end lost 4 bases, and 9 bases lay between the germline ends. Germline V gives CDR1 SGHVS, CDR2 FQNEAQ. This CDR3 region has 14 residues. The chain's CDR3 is CASSLPGPNQPQHF. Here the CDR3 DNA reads TGTGCCAGCAGCTTACCAGGGCCGAATCAGCCCCAGCATTTT.

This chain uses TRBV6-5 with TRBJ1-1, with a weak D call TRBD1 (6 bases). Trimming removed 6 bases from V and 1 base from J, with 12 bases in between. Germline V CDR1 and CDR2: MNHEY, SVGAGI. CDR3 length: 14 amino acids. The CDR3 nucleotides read TGTGCCAGCAGGTGGGGGGCCCGGAACACTGAAGCTTTCTTT. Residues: CASRWGARNTEAFF.

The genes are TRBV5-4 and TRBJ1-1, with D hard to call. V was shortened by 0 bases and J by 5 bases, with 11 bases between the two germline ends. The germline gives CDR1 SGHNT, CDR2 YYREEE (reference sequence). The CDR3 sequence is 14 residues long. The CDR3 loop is CASSLDSSGTEAFF. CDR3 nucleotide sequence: TGTGCCAGCAGCTTGGATTCCAGTGGGACTGAAGCTTTCTTT.

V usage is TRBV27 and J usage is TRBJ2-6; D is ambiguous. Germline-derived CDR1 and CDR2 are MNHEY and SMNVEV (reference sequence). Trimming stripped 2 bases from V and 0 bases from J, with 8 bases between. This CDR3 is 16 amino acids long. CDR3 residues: CASSLGSLSGANVLTF. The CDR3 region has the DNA TGTGCCAGCAGTTTAGGGTCGCTCTCTGGGGCCAACGTCCTGACTTTC.

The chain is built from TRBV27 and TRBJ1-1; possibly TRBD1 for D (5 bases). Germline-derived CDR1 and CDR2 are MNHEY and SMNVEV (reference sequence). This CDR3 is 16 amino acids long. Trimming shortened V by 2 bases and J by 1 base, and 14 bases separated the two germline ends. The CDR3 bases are TGTGCCAGCAGTTTACGGCCCGTCCAGGGGAACACTGAAGCTTTCTTT. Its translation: CASSLRPVQGNTEAFF.

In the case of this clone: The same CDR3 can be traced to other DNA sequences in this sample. The CDR3 sequence: CASSSGGGSYNEQFF. The CDR3 DNA reads TGTGCCAGCAGTAGCGGGGGGGGGTCCTACAATGAGCAGTTCTTC. The chain is built from TRBV28 and TRBJ2-1; 10 bases agree with TRBD2. The CDR3 length is 15 residues. The germline CDR1 and CDR2 sequences are MDHEN and SYDVKM. J gave up 1 base and V 5 bases, and 2 bases lay outside the gene matches. Combining the CDR3 with reference TRBV28 and TRBJ2-1 gives the whole variable domain DVKVTQSSRYLVKRTGEKVFLECVQDMDHENMFWYRQDPGLGLRLIYFSYDVKMKEKGDIPEGYSVSREKKERFSLILESASTNQTSMYLCASSSGGGSYNEQFFGPGTRLTVL.

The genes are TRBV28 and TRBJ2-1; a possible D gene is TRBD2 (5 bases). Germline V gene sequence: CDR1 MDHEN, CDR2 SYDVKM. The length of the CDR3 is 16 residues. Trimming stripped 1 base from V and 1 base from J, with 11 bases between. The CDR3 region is CASSLYRGRSYNEQFF. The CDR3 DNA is TGTGCCAGCAGTTTATATCGGGGTCGTTCCTACAATGAGCAGTTCTTC.

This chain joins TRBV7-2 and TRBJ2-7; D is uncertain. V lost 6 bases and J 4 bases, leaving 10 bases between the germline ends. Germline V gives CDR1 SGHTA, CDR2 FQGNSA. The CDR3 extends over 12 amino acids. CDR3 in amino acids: CASSKVGYEQYF. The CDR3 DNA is TGTGCCAGCAGTAAAGTCGGGTACGAGCAGTACTTC.